Listed below are T cell receptor beta chains from one sample, sequenced in a study of shared clonotypes between healthy human individuals. TCRdb keeps only in-frame clones here, not all; method: immunoSEQ multiplex PCR. The table has 2,100,000 or so clones, approximately 95% seen once; the top ten hold over 0.1%. The sequencing input was naive CD4+ T cells sorted from blood. The origin of the receptors is a young man in good health. Each CDR3 is given with its conserved first and last residue. A D gene is named only where the DNA matches it firmly. Only some rows state a clone size, as once, few, many or a class for expanded clones.

clone_size,d_call,v_call,cdr3_length,j_call,cdr3_aa,cdr3_nt
.,TRBD1,TRBV18,14,TRBJ2-7,CASSPQGASYEQYF,TGTGCCAGCTCACCACAGGGGGCGAGCTACGAGCAGTACTTC
.,TRBD2,TRBV10-3,15,TRBJ2-7,CAISGRGLAGYEQYF,TGTGCCATCAGTGGAAGGGGACTAGCGGGCTACGAGCAGTACTTC
once,TRBD1,TRBV28,15,TRBJ2-7,CASSVGGTGSYEQYF,TGTGCCAGCAGTGTCGGCGGGACAGGGTCCTACGAGCAGTACTTC
.,TRBD2,TRBV5-4,14,TRBJ2-3,CASSSSGRIDTQYF,TGTGCCAGCAGCTCCAGCGGGAGAATAGATACGCAGTATTTT
once,.,TRBV5-1,14,TRBJ1-2,CASSSAQRNYGYTF,TGCGCCAGCAGCTCCGCACAGCGTAACTATGGCTACACCTTC
.,TRBD1,TRBV9,15,TRBJ1-6,CASSVGQGANSPLHF,TGTGCCAGCAGCGTGGGACAGGGGGCGAATTCACCCCTCCACTTT
.,.,TRBV7-9,12,TRBJ2-7,CASSPGGYEQYF,TGTGCCAGCAGCCCCGGAGGATACGAGCAGTACTTC
.,TRBD1,TRBV6-6,13,TRBJ2-7,CASSQTGVNEQYF,TGTGCCAGCAGTCAAACAGGGGTTAACGAGCAGTACTTC
.,.,TRBV18,12,TRBJ1-2,CASSPETRGYTF,TGTGCCAGCTCACCAGAGACGAGAGGCTACACCTTC
.,.,TRBV5-4,13,TRBJ1-1,CASSFRQDSEAFF,TGTGCCAGCAGCTTCCGACAGGATTCTGAAGCTTTCTTT
.,TRBD1,TRBV5-1,16,TRBJ1-4,CASSRGQGAILEKLFF,TGCGCCAGCAGCCGAGGACAGGGGGCAATATTGGAAAAACTGTTTTTT
.,TRBD1,TRBV5-1,14,TRBJ2-5,CASSNGQAQETQYF,TGCGCCAGCAGCAACGGACAGGCCCAAGAGACCCAGTACTTC
.,.,TRBV18,14,TRBJ1-1,CASSIITDNTEAFF,TGTGCCAGCTCCATCATTACAGATAACACTGAAGCTTTCTTT
once,.,TRBV29-1,14,TRBJ2-2,CSAIMARNTGELFF,TGCAGCGCCATAATGGCTAGGAACACCGGGGAGCTGTTTTTT
.,.,TRBV28,16,TRBJ1-5,CASSPHGIWSNQPQHF,TGTGCCAGCAGCCCCCATGGGATATGGAGCAATCAGCCCCAGCATTTT
.,.,TRBV5-6,14,TRBJ2-7,CASSQLRVSYEQYF,TGTGCCAGCAGCCAGTTAAGGGTTTCCTACGAGCAGTACTTC
.,TRBD1,TRBV6-5,12,TRBJ2-7,CASRDRDYEQYF,TGTGCCAGCCGGGACAGGGACTACGAGCAGTACTTC
.,TRBD2,TRBV6-4,19,TRBJ2-3,CASSDSWTGLVVRTDTQYF,TGTGCCAGCAGTGACTCGTGGACGGGACTAGTGGTTCGCACAGATACGCAGTATTTT
.,.,TRBV4-1,15,TRBJ1-5,CASSQEGKGYQPQHF,TGCGCCAGCAGCCAAGAGGGGAAGGGCTATCAGCCCCAGCATTTT
.,.,TRBV5-4,11,TRBJ1-1,CASSFGSAAFF,TGTGCCAGCAGCTTTGGGAGCGCAGCTTTCTTT
.,TRBD1,TRBV6-5,15,TRBJ1-2,CASSSGQGRGYGYTF,TGTGCCAGCAGCTCCGGACAGGGACGAGGCTATGGCTACACCTTC
.,.,TRBV18,15,TRBJ2-7,CASSPTGHASYEQYF,TGTGCCAGCTCACCAACAGGGCACGCGTCCTACGAGCAGTACTTC
.,.,TRBV5-6,14,TRBJ1-4,CASSILNEGGKLFF,TGTGCCAGCAGCATCCTTAATGAGGGTGGAAAACTGTTTTTT
.,TRBD1,TRBV10-1,11,TRBJ2-7,CASSRDRVQYF,TGCGCCAGCAGTCGAGACAGGGTGCAGTACTTC
.,TRBD1,TRBV6-5,13,TRBJ2-7,CASRDRFSYEQYF,TGTGCCAGCAGGGACAGGTTTTCCTACGAGCAGTACTTC
.,.,TRBV2,14,TRBJ2-5,CASSAWDRQETQYF,TGTGCCAGCAGCGCCTGGGACCGCCAAGAGACCCAGTACTTC
.,.,TRBV2,15,TRBJ2-6,CASSDQGTGANVLTF,TGTGCCAGCAGTGACCAGGGGACTGGGGCCAACGTCCTGACTTTC
.,.,TRBV11-2,14,TRBJ1-4,CASSSGVTNEKLFF,TGTGCCAGCAGCTCGGGTGTGACTAATGAAAAACTGTTTTTT
.,.,TRBV15,16,TRBJ1-2,CATSHHLYLGTNGYTF,TGTGCCACCAGCCACCACCTATATCTTGGTACGAATGGCTACACCTTC
.,TRBD2,TRBV4-3,16,TRBJ2-3,CASSQRTSGKLHTQYF,TGCGCCAGCAGCCAAAGGACTAGCGGGAAACTACATACGCAGTATTTT
.,.,TRBV2,13,TRBJ1-2,CASSVQEGNGYTF,TGTGCCAGCAGTGTCCAGGAGGGGAATGGCTACACCTTC
.,.,TRBV10-3,15,TRBJ2-7,CAISESANSGYEQYF,TGTGCCATCAGTGAGTCGGCAAACAGCGGCTACGAGCAGTACTTC
.,TRBD1,TRBV7-3,15,TRBJ2-3,CASSLGQGPADTQYF,TGTGCCAGCAGCTTGGGACAGGGCCCAGCAGATACGCAGTATTTT
.,.,TRBV10-3,15,TRBJ1-3,CAISRDTTSGNTIYF,TGTGCCATCAGCCGGGACACAACCTCTGGAAACACCATATATTTT
.,TRBD2,TRBV28,13,TRBJ2-7,CASTRGGTYEQYF,TGTGCCAGCACCCGCGGGGGAACCTACGAGCAGTACTTC
.,TRBD2,TRBV4-1,17,TRBJ2-3,CASSQDQWGRGTDTQYF,TGCGCCAGCAGCCAAGATCAGTGGGGGAGGGGCACAGATACGCAGTATTTT
.,TRBD1,TRBV11-2,16,TRBJ2-7,CASSSRQGRSLDEQYF,TGTGCCAGCAGTTCACGACAGGGGCGCTCCCTTGACGAGCAGTACTTC
once,TRBD2,TRBV10-2,16,TRBJ2-3,CASSSRTSGRTDTQYF,TGCGCCAGCAGTTCTAGGACTAGCGGGAGAACAGATACGCAGTATTTT
.,.,TRBV7-2,13,TRBJ1-2,CASSQGTVDGYTF,TGTGCCAGCAGCCAAGGGACGGTCGACGGCTACACCTTC
.,TRBD1,TRBV2,15,TRBJ1-6,CASRTGSSYNSPLHF,TGTGCCAGCAGGACAGGGAGCTCCTATAATTCACCCCTCCACTTT
.,TRBD1,TRBV5-4,14,TRBJ2-7,CASSLQGQGYEQYF,TGTGCCAGCAGCTTGCAGGGACAGGGCTACGAGCAGTACTTC
once,.,TRBV2,15,TRBJ1-6,CASSVTQPNNSPLHF,TGTGCCAGCAGTGTCACCCAACCTAATAATTCACCCCTCCACTTT
.,.,TRBV11-3,12,TRBJ2-1,CASSLGTREQFF,TGTGCCAGCAGCTTGGGGACTCGTGAGCAGTTCTTC
.,.,TRBV15,15,TRBJ2-7,CATSRGTMWSHEQYF,TGTGCCACCAGCAGAGGGACCATGTGGAGTCACGAGCAGTACTTC
.,.,TRBV29-1,13,TRBJ1-1,CSAAPPKNTEAFF,TGCAGCGCCGCCCCCCCGAAGAACACTGAAGCTTTCTTT
.,.,TRBV5-1,13,TRBJ1-1,CASSIQGNTEAFF,TGCGCCAGCAGCATACAGGGGAACACTGAAGCTTTCTTT
.,TRBD1,TRBV30,16,TRBJ2-5,CAWSVHGTGVWETQYF,TGTGCCTGGAGTGTTCATGGGACAGGGGTTTGGGAGACCCAGTACTTC
.,.,TRBV6-5,12,TRBJ1-2,CASSYQKGGYTF,TGTGCCAGCAGTTACCAAAAGGGTGGCTACACCTTC
.,.,TRBV7-2,14,TRBJ1-6,CASSWQGVSSPLHF,TGTGCCAGCAGCTGGCAGGGAGTGAGCTCACCCCTCCACTTT